This T cell receptor beta chain was recorded in a study of T-cell memory formation after mild COVID-19. Across the whole study: Clustering of TCRs was largely donor specific.

Study results and limitations: Second-wave clones peaking on day 37 lacked confirmed SARS-CoV-2 specificity. Clones that got smaller from day 15 to 85 had even CD4/CD8, while clones growing later tipped toward CD4+.

This clonotype was observed a few times. Its antigen is undetermined. TCRdb re-analysed the 5' RACE reads in MiXCR, keeping a single row per CDR3 protein. The data contain about 190,000 distinct CDR3 sequences, around 16% of them singletons. Specimen: PBMCs or a T cell subset sorted from them (not recorded which). The receptor was isolated from an adult woman who had mild COVID-19 (a few samples of this study predate the infection). Cell type and time point are not known.

The CDR3 here is CASSPDTTYEQYF. CDR3 nucleotides: TGCGCCAGCAGCCCGGACACTACCTACGAGCAGTACTTC. The J gene is TRBJ2-7, the V gene TRBV4-1; TRBD1 might be the D (5 bases). CDR1 and CDR2 from the germline V gene are MGHRA and YSYEKL. The CDR3 has 13 residues. Trimming removed 4 bases from V and 2 bases from J, with 9 bases in between.